The subject of this entry is one T cell receptor beta chain. Trimming pared 4 bases from V and 0 bases from J, leaving 10 bases between. The CDR3 is 14 residues long. The germline CDR1 and CDR2 sequences are SQVTM and ANQGSEA. This entry belongs to a study of OX40 agonist ivuxolimab in advanced cancers. Turning to the study itself: The mean age was approximately 60 years, ranging from 23 to 79, with 80% to 85% of participants male. Two cutaneous melanoma patients and one hepatocellular carcinoma patient, three in all, had partial responses.

Produced via immunoSEQ multiplex PCR; TCRdb's table is partial and in-frame only. The sample carries some 80,000 clones, just over 90% recorded once. Here the sequenced sample was CD4+ or CD8+ T cells sorted from blood, taken in a trial of the OX40 agonist ivuxolimab. The clonotype comes from an adult with an advanced solid tumor such as melanoma, head and neck, liver or kidney cancer. The chain carries TRBV29-1 and TRBJ2-1; D unresolved. The CDR3 DNA follows: TGCAGCGTTGTTACTAAAAGCTCCTACAATGAGCAGTTCTTC. The encoded protein is CSVVTKSSYNEQFF.